Here is one T cell receptor (beta chain) with its context. These data originate in a study of control samples from healthy donors and cancer patients. The CDR3 spans 12 residues. Unmatched junction bases numbered 0, after V lost 5 bases and J lost 5 bases. Assay: immunoSEQ multiplex PCR; the TCRdb copy retains only in-frame clones and omits some. The sample includes roughly 98,000 clones, 82% of them seen just once. Sequencing used blood. The origin of this receptor is a woman in her fifties or sixties in good health. This chain links TRBV12-3 or TRBV12-4 with TRBJ2-1, with 7 bases identical to TRBD1. CDR3 DNA sequence: TGTGCCAGCAGTGACAGGGACAATGAGCAGTTCTTC. It is translated as CASSDRDNEQFF.